This entry features one T cell receptor (beta chain) sequence. Some clones are missing from TCRdb's copy, which holds only in-frame ones; the method was immunoSEQ multiplex PCR. The data contain about 160,000 clones, 65% to 90% of them seen just once; the ten biggest clones take up roughly 3.5%. This record comes from a study of blood T cell repertoires in COVID-19. The clonotype comes from an older man with acute or convalescent COVID-19. Sequenced sample: peripheral blood.

For the CDR3, the DNA is TGCGCCAGCAGCCGGGACAGGGGGGACTATGGCTACACCTTC. This translates into CASSRDRGDYGYTF. The chain uses TRBV4-1 and TRBJ1-2; 11 bases are shared with TRBD1. Trimming took 4 bases from V and 3 from J; bases not matched to a gene: 1. The CDR3 contains 14 residues. CDR1 MGHRA and CDR2 YSYEKL come from the germline V gene.